This passage covers 8 T cell receptor beta chains from one sample sequenced in a study of T-cell reconstitution after alpha-beta-depleted transplantation in children. Preparing the TCRbeta library involved the use of unique molecular identifiers. TCRdb ran MiXCR on the PCR reads and lists one entry per CDR3 protein. The sample holds 450,000 to 600,000 distinct CDR3 sequences, approximately 13% seen once. The specimen comprised PBMCs, mostly from graft donor cells, sampled 360 days after TCRalphabeta/CD19-depleted stem cell transplant. These receptors came from a male patient between 10 and 17 years old who had a stem cell transplant for acute myeloid leukemia, so the T cells may come from the graft donor.

This clonotype was detected only a few times. The chain recombines TRBV20-1 with TRBJ1-5; possible D gene TRBD1, 6 bases. The germline V gene has CDR1 DFQATT and CDR2 SNEGSKA (reference sequence). This CDR3 has 15 amino acids. V shed 7 bases and J shed 5 bases, with 21 bases lying between them. The CDR3 region has the DNA TGCAGTGGCACAAAACCAGGGGAGGGAGATCAGCCCCAGCATTTT. Translated, it gives CSGTKPGEGDQPQHF.

This clonotype was found a few times. The rearrangement uses TRBV4-3 and TRBJ2-7, with 7 bases lining up with TRBD1. Trimming removed 4 bases from V and 2 bases from J; junction bases left unmatched: 8. This CDR3 region has 15 residues. The V gene's germline CDR1 is LGHNA and CDR2 YSLEER. The DNA of the CDR3 is TGCGCCAGCAGCCGAATTCAGGGGGTTGCCTACGAGCAGTACTTC. It encodes CASSRIQGVAYEQYF.

This clonotype was seen a few times. The chain combines TRBV6-5 with TRBJ2-3; D unclear. V was trimmed by 1 base and J by 0 bases, leaving 14 bases between them. CDR1 is MNHEY, CDR2 SVGAGI, per germline. The CDR3 covers 17 residues. The CDR3 region is CASSYFGVPSSTDTQYF. CDR3 nucleotides: TGTGCCAGCAGTTACTTCGGAGTACCATCTAGCACAGATACGCAGTATTTT.

The chain is built from TRBV20-1 and TRBJ2-2, with D possibly matching TRBD2 (7 bases). The ends were cut back, 8 bases at V and 5 bases at J, with 27 bases in the middle. This CDR3 has 17 residues. Germline CDR1 is DFQATT and CDR2 is SNEGSKA (reference sequence). CDR3 in amino acids: CSFIPASEGGRTGELFF. Written as DNA, the CDR3 is TGCAGTTTTATCCCGGCCTCTGAGGGGGGGAGGACCGGGGAGCTGTTTTTT.

V is TRBV6-1 and J is TRBJ1-5, with D hard to call. The length of the CDR3 is 15 residues. Germline assignment: CDR1 MNHNS and CDR2 SASEGT. V shed 6 bases and J shed 0 bases, with 12 bases lying between them. Here the CDR3 reads CASSRQPYSNQPQHF. As DNA, the CDR3 is TGTGCCAGCAGCCGACAACCCTATAGCAATCAGCCCCAGCATTTT.

The V call is TRBV6-5, the J call TRBJ2-7, with D hard to call. This CDR3 has 15 amino acids. Germline CDR1 is MNHEY and CDR2 is SVGAGI. Trimming removed 4 bases at V and 4 bases at J, with 17 bases between. For the CDR3, the DNA is TGTGCCAGCAGTTCATCGGGTGGGTCCCGGTACGAGCAGTACTTC. It yields the protein CASSSSGGSRYEQYF.

This clonotype has just a few counts. The chain employs TRBV20-1 and TRBJ2-1; 7 nucleotides agree with TRBD1. V lost 7 bases to trimming and J lost 5 bases; unmatched junction nucleotides: 11. The CDR3 has 14 amino acids. Germline V CDR1 and CDR2: DFQATT, SNEGSKA (reference sequence). CDR3 residues: CSGAWGQYDNEQFF. In DNA, the CDR3 is TGCAGTGGGGCTTGGGGACAGTACGACAATGAGCAGTTCTTC.

This clonotype turned up a few times. V usage is TRBV12-3 or TRBV12-4 and J usage is TRBJ2-1, with TRBD1 as a possible D gene (6 bases). Trimming took off 6 bases at V and 9 bases at J, with 12 bases between the two ends. CDR3 length equals 12 residues. CDR3 loop: CASRNRVGEQFF. The CDR3 DNA reads as TGTGCCAGCAGGAACAGGGTTGGTGAGCAGTTCTTC.